The 23 T cell receptor beta chains listed next were all sequenced from one sample in a study of regulatory T cells in long-lasting Graves disease. Time point defined: newly diagnosed GD, antithyroid drugs for less than 3 months. The TCR library was made from RNA extracted from PBMCs. CDR3-region Arm-PCR and iRepertoire HTBI primers produced the TCR beta libraries. TCRdb independently ran MiXCR on the multiplex PCR reads; one entry per CDR3 protein. The table includes about 530,000 distinct CDR3 sequences, around 15% detected once. The same specimen was also included in a second study, on T cells in Graves' hyperthyroidism and ophthalmopathy.

The material sequenced was peripheral blood mononuclear cells (PBMCs), taken at new diagnosis, from a patient treated with antithyroid drugs. These receptors originate from a woman aged 35-60 years with Graves disease.

On this clonotype itself: A single base separates this from a much larger clone, so it may be a read error. This sequence joins TRBV30 and TRBJ1-1; possibly TRBD1 for D (6 bases). The V gene's germline CDR1 is GTSNPN and CDR2 SVGIG (reference sequence). V dropped 4 bases and J dropped 3 bases, with 12 bases sitting between them. The CDR3 is made up of 13 amino acids. The CDR3 region is CAWTSTGHTEAFF. CDR3 coding DNA: TGTGCCTGGACCTCTACAGGGCACACTGAAGCTTTCTTT.

This chain connects TRBV19 to TRBJ2-5; no reliable D call. The V end lost 3 bases, the J end lost 2 bases, and 10 bases lay between the germline ends. The CDR3 totals 14 residues. Germline CDR1 LNHDA, CDR2 SQIVND (reference sequence). The CDR3 DNA sequence: TGTGCCAGTAGTATTAGTCTTCTACAAGAGACCCAGTACTTC. Encoded protein: CASSISLLQETQYF. The variable domain in full, with the rest retrieved from reference TRBV19 and TRBJ2-5, is DGGITQSPKYLFRKEGQNVTLSCEQNLNHDAMYWYRQDPGQGLRLIYYSQIVNDFQKGDIAEGYSVSREKKESFPLTVTSAQKNPTAFYLCASSISLLQETQYFGPGTRLLVL.

On this clonotype itself: An end of the junction differs from the germline gene, which may be a read error. The chain joins TRBV7-9 to TRBJ1-4, with 8 bases fitting TRBD1. Germline V gives CDR1 SEHNR, CDR2 FQNEAQ (reference sequence). CDR3 length: 14 amino acids. CDR3 DNA: TGTGCCAGCAGCTACCGGGACAGGACTGAAAAACTATTTTTT. This translates into CASSYRDRTEKLFF.

In its sample, this clonotype was seen once. The CDR3 bases are TGTGCCAGCAGCCCCCTCGGGGCTGCCTCCTACAATGAGCAGTTCTTC. It yields the protein CASSPLGAASYNEQFF. The gene calls are TRBV11-2 and TRBJ2-1; D is tentatively TRBD1 or TRBD2 (5 bases each). V dropped 5 bases and J dropped 0 bases, with 14 bases sitting between them. Germline V CDR1 and CDR2: SGHAT, FQNNGV. The CDR3 contains 16 residues. The entire variable domain, with the rest obtained from reference TRBV11-2 and TRBJ2-1, is as follows: EAGVAQSPRYKIIEKRQSVAFWCNPISGHATLYWYQQILGQGPKLLIQFQNNGVVDDSQLPKDRFSAERLKGVDSTLKIQPAKLEDSAVYLCASSPLGAASYNEQFFGPGTRLTVL.

The gene calls are TRBV15 and TRBJ1-6, with TRBD1 matching over 9 bases. The CDR3 spans 18 residues. Per germline, CDR1 LNHNV and CDR2 YYDKDF (reference sequence). V shed 4 bases and J 0 bases; nucleotides not matched to a gene: 7. The chain's CDR3 is CATSTEGQGFSYNSPLHF. For the CDR3, the DNA is TGTGCCACCAGCACGGAGGGACAGGGTTTCTCCTATAATTCACCCCTCCACTTT.

This clonotype occurred many times. The V and J genes are TRBV11-1 and TRBJ1-2; no clear D gene. Germline V CDR1 and CDR2: SGHAT, FQDESV (reference sequence). This CDR3 is 13 amino acids long. V was pared by 4 bases and J by 0 bases, with 6 bases between. The CDR3 loop reads CASSWGSNYGYTF. CDR3 sequence (DNA): TGTGCCAGCAGCTGGGGTTCTAACTATGGCTACACCTTC. Using reference TRBV11-1 and TRBJ1-2 for the parts outside the CDR3, the full variable domain is EAEVAQSPRYKITEKSQAVAFWCDPISGHATLYWYRQILGQGPELLVQFQDESVVDDSQLPKDRFSAERLKGVDSTLKIQPAELGDSAMYLCASSWGSNYGYTFGSGTRLTVV.

This clonotype was recorded many times. The chain couples TRBV28 to TRBJ1-2; D is unresolved. Germline assignment: CDR1 MDHEN and CDR2 SYDVKM. CDR3 length: 12 residues. V dropped 5 bases and J dropped 4 bases, with 8 bases sitting between them. The CDR3 nucleotides read TGTGCCAGCAGTCTCCCTGTCTATGGCTACACCTTC. Encoded protein: CASSLPVYGYTF.

In this sample, this clonotype turned up once. This rearrangement joins TRBV20-1 to TRBJ2-3; D is possibly TRBD2 (6 bases). Trimming took off 8 bases at V and 3 bases at J, with 9 bases between the two ends. Per germline, CDR1 DFQATT and CDR2 SNEGSKA (reference sequence). This CDR3 contains 11 residues. The chain's CDR3 is CSPGRTDTQYF. The DNA of the CDR3 is TGCAGTCCTGGGAGGACAGATACGCAGTATTTT.

This clonotype showed up just a few times. The chain has TRBV20-1 and TRBJ1-2; D not certain. The ends were cut back, 6 bases at V and 4 bases at J, with 15 bases in the middle. This CDR3 region has 13 residues. Germline V gene lookup returns CDR1 DFQATT and CDR2 SNEGSKA (reference sequence). The DNA of the CDR3 is TGCAGTGCAACCGACCTCTCGAGCTATGGCTACACCTTC. It codes for CSATDLSSYGYTF.

This clonotype was counted only a few times. V and J are TRBV2 and TRBJ2-7; 11 positions agree with TRBD1. Germline V CDR1 and CDR2: SNHLY, FYNNEI. The CDR3 spans 15 residues. V lost 6 bases, J lost 0 bases, and 4 bases stayed unmatched. Here the CDR3 reads CASRGGQGDSYEQYF. Written as DNA, the CDR3 is TGTGCCAGCAGGGGGGGACAGGGGGACTCCTACGAGCAGTACTTC.

This clonotype was recorded at least ten times. This chain uses TRBV12-3 or TRBV12-4 with TRBJ1-5, with 9 nucleotides matching TRBD1. Germline trimming cut 6 bases from V and 2 bases from J; bases unmatched to any gene: 5. This CDR3 contains 15 residues. CDR3 in amino acids: CASRPGDRGNQPQHF. CDR3 nucleotides: TGTGCCAGCAGACCAGGGGACAGGGGCAATCAGCCCCAGCATTTT.

The table lists this clonotype with a few counts. The chain is built from TRBV6-1 and TRBJ2-5; D uncertain. Germline CDR1 reads MNHNS; CDR2 reads SASEGT. The CDR3 runs 15 residues. V gave up 8 bases and J gave up 0 bases, with 16 bases separating them. The CDR3 region has the DNA TGTGCCAGCTCGTCTTCCCCGAGGAACCAAGAGACCCAGTACTTC. Protein sequence: CASSSSPRNQETQYF.

As DNA, the CDR3 is TGTGCCAGCTCACCACAGGGACCCGACAGCTCCGGGGAGCTGTTTTTT. Protein product: CASSPQGPDSSGELFF. The genes are TRBV18 and TRBJ2-2; D tentatively reads TRBD1 or TRBD2 (5 bases each). This CDR3 has 16 amino acids. Germline V gene sequence: CDR1 KGHSH, CDR2 LQKENI. V lost 1 base and J lost 6, with 15 bases in between. Full variable domain (outside the CDR3, taken from reference TRBV18 and TRBJ2-2): NAGVMQNPRHLVRRRGQEARLRCSPMKGHSHVYWYRQLPEEGLKFMVYLQKENIIDESGMPKERFSAEFPKEGPSILRIQQVVRGDSAAYFCASSPQGPDSSGELFFGEGSRLTVL.

The chain carries TRBV9 and TRBJ2-5, with TRBD2 matching over 10 bases. CDR3 length equals 18 residues. The trim removed 3 bases at V and 4 bases at J, leaving 15 bases unmatched. Germline CDR1 and CDR2: SGDLS and YYNGEE. CDR3 sequence: CASSDGGNLLAGTETQYF. The CDR3, as DNA: TGTGCCAGCAGCGATGGGGGAAATCTACTAGCGGGGACAGAGACCCAGTACTTC.

This clonotype was observed at least ten times. The rearrangement joins TRBV6-2 or TRBV6-3 to TRBJ2-7, with D uncertain. V was clipped by 0 bases and J by 5 bases, with 23 bases between them. Germline CDR1 reads MNHEY; CDR2 reads SVGEGT. CDR3 length: 18 residues. The CDR3 sequence: CASSYSKSGKVVRNEQYF. Here the CDR3 DNA reads TGTGCCAGCAGTTACTCGAAATCCGGCAAAGTAGTGAGAAACGAGCAGTACTTC.

V gene TRBV6-5 combines with J gene TRBJ2-7; 9 nucleotides agree with TRBD2. Per the germline V gene, CDR1 is MNHEY and CDR2 is SVGAGI. The V gene end was trimmed by 2 bases and the J gene end by 5 bases; junction bases not matched to a gene: 4. This CDR3 is 14 amino acids long. The CDR3 DNA reads as TGTGCCAGCAGTTACGGGCTAGCGGGGAACGAGCAGTACTTC. This gives the protein CASSYGLAGNEQYF.

This clonotype has a handful of counts. The rearrangement uses TRBV10-2 and TRBJ2-2; 12 nucleotides match TRBD1. This CDR3 region has 13 residues. CDR1 WSHSY and CDR2 SAAADI come from the germline V gene. Germline trimming cut 8 bases from V and 7 bases from J; bases unmatched to any gene: 2. CDR3 loop: CASGTGGGGELFF. In DNA form, the CDR3 reads TGCGCCAGCGGGACAGGGGGCGGCGGGGAGCTGTTTTTT.

Points on this clonotype: A single base separates this from a much larger clone, so it may be a read error. This rearrangement joins TRBV6-1 to TRBJ1-1, with 8 bases lining up with TRBD1. With V trimmed by 7 bases and J by 5 bases, 12 bases remained unmatched. The CDR3 spans 15 residues. The germline V gene has CDR1 MNHNS and CDR2 SASEGT. The CDR3 nucleotides read TGTGCCAGCAATTGGTCCCGGACAGGGACTACTGAAGCTTTCTTT. Residues: CASNWSRTGTTEAFF.

In its sample, this clonotype was seen many times. V gene TRBV2 combines with J gene TRBJ2-3; D not certain. The CDR3 length is 11 residues. In germline, CDR1 is SNHLY, CDR2 FYNNEI. V was clipped by 7 bases and J by 2 bases, with 4 bases between them. The CDR3 DNA reads TGTGCCAGCATCTTCACAGATACGCAGTATTTT. The encoded protein is CASIFTDTQYF.

This clonotype was observed a few times. The chain uses TRBV19 and TRBJ2-7; 9 bases fit TRBD1. The CDR3 sequence is 16 residues long. Germline V gene data show CDR1 as LNHDA and CDR2 as SQIVND (reference sequence). Germline trimming cut 4 bases from V and 2 bases from J; bases unmatched to any gene: 9. The CDR3 DNA reads as TGTGCCAGTAGTACGCGTGGGACAGGGAAGCCCTACGAGCAGTACTTC. Translated: CASSTRGTGKPYEQYF.

There are many counts of this clonotype. The chain couples TRBV20-1 to TRBJ2-1; no definite D call. Germline CDR1 and CDR2: DFQATT and SNEGSKA (reference sequence). The germline V and J ends were trimmed by 3 bases and 5 bases, with 17 bases remaining between them. CDR3 length equals 15 residues. CDR3 amino acids: CSASVGLSSDNEQFF. CDR3 DNA sequence: TGCAGTGCTAGTGTCGGCCTAAGCAGCGACAATGAGCAGTTCTTC.

There are a few counts of this clonotype. The gene calls are TRBV19 and TRBJ1-6; no definite D call. The germline gives CDR1 LNHDA, CDR2 SQIVND (reference sequence). The CDR3 loop spans 18 amino acids. V was shortened by 0 bases and J by 7 bases, with 19 bases between the two germline ends. In nucleotides, the CDR3 is TGTGCCAGTAGTATAGATCACGGCGGGCTCTCAGGCAATTCACCCCTCCACTTT. It specifies CASSIDHGGLSGNSPLHF.

This clonotype came up many times. The V and J genes are TRBV5-1 and TRBJ2-1; 8 bases line up with TRBD2. CDR3 size: 16 residues. CDR1 is SGHRS and CDR2 is YFSETQ in the germline V gene. With 0 bases clipped from V and 2 bases from J, the junction kept 4 bases outside the gene matches. The CDR3 is CASSLDSGVTYNEQFF. In nucleotides, the CDR3 is TGCGCCAGCAGCTTGGATAGCGGGGTCACCTACAATGAGCAGTTCTTC.